This TCR beta chain was sequenced during a study of T cells in localized non-small cell lung cancer. Study results and caveats: Uninvolved adjacent lung had the highest recorded T cell clonality, with tumor below it. Blood T cell density predicted longer survival; adjacent-lung clonality, shorter.

This clone was observed a handful of times. Its antigen is unknown. Trimming shortened V by 5 bases and J by 2 bases, and 12 bases separated the two germline ends. The CDR3 totals 15 residues. Germline loops: CDR1 MNHGY, CDR2 SAAAGT. Produced via immunoSEQ multiplex PCR; TCRdb's table is partial and in-frame only. Of several thousand clones in the sample, roughly 23% were seen once. The V call is TRBV6-8, the J call TRBJ1-4, with D perhaps TRBD1 (5 bases). The sequence derives from a man aged 40-75 years with stage III squamous cell lung carcinoma. The source material was lung tumor tissue, sampled before any cancer treatment. CDR3 region: CASSERQPTNEKLFF. Written as DNA, the CDR3 is TGTGCCAGCAGTGAGCGACAGCCTACTAATGAAAAACTGTTTTTT.